Listed below are T cell receptor beta chains from one sample, sequenced in a study of beta chain features in type 1 diabetes. This table comes from immunoSEQ multiplex PCR, and its TCRdb copy is limited to in-frame clones, with some not included. The data contain hundreds of thousands of clones, about an eighth of them singletons. Source material: naive CD4+ T cells from blood. These receptors were taken from a man between 18 and 35 years old with type 1 diabetes. Both conserved end residues are part of each CDR3. A D gene is named only where the DNA matches it firmly. Where a row states a size, it is once, few, many or the class of an expanded clone; other rows omit it.

NA	NA	TRBV2	TRBJ1-5	TGTGCCAGCAGACCCCTAGGTCAGCCCCAGCATTTT	CASRPLGQPQHF
TRBD2	NA	TRBV5-4	TRBJ2-1	TGTGCCAGCAGCGAGACTAGCGGGGGGGCAGGTGAGCAGTTCTTC	CASSETSGGAGEQFF
NA	NA	TRBV9	TRBJ1-1	TGTGCCAGCAGCGGAGCCCCGAGGGGTGAAGCTTTCTTT	CASSGAPRGEAFF
NA	NA	TRBV7-6	TRBJ2-3	TGTGCCAGCAGCCACCCACGGGGCGCCAGCACAGATACGCAGTATTTT	CASSHPRGASTDTQYF
NA	few	TRBV29-1	TRBJ1-1	TGCAGCGTGGAGGGGCTGGACACTGAAGCTTTCTTT	CSVEGLDTEAFF
NA	NA	TRBV15	TRBJ2-3	TGTGCCACCAGCAGAGATCTTGGTTGGAGGGAGGCGGATACGCAGTATTTT	CATSRDLGWREADTQYF
NA	NA	TRBV15	TRBJ1-5	TGTGCCACCACAGTTGGGGGCAGTGAACAGCCCCAGCATTTT	CATTVGGSEQPQHF
TRBD1	once	TRBV6-5	TRBJ1-1	TGTGCCAGCAGCCCAGGGGGGTACACTGAAGCTTTCTTT	CASSPGGYTEAFF
TRBD2	few	TRBV5-1	TRBJ2-1	TGCGCCAGCAGCTTGGCGGGTAGCGGGAGCTCCTACAATGAGCAGTTCTTC	CASSLAGSGSSYNEQFF
NA	few	TRBV6-5	TRBJ1-1	TGTGCCAGCAGTTACCAACAGGGTAACGCTGAAGCTTTCTTT	CASSYQQGNAEAFF
TRBD2	few	TRBV13	TRBJ2-1	TGTGCCAGCAGCTTGACTAGCGGGGGGCTTCGGGAGCAGTTCTTC	CASSLTSGGLREQFF
TRBD2	NA	TRBV20-1	TRBJ2-3	TGCAGTGCGGGGGGACTAGCTCAGTATTTT	CSAGGLAQYF
NA	NA	TRBV21-1	TRBJ2-1	TGTGCCAGCAGCAAAAAAGAAGGGGATGAGCAGTTCTTC	CASSKKEGDEQFF
NA	few	TRBV30	TRBJ2-1	TGTGCCGTCAGTCAGAGCTCCTACAATGAGCAGTTCTTC	CAVSQSSYNEQFF
NA	NA	TRBV7-9	TRBJ2-7	TGTGCCAGCAGCTTAGTAGGGACCTACGAGCAGTACTTC	CASSLVGTYEQYF
NA	few	TRBV6-5	TRBJ2-7	TGTGCCAGCAGTTACGAGGTTGGGGGCCGCTACGAGCAGTACTTC	CASSYEVGGRYEQYF
NA	NA	TRBV25-1	TRBJ1-6	TGTGCCAGCAGTATACCGGGGAGAGGTTCACCCCTCCACTTT	CASSIPGRGSPLHF
NA	NA	TRBV4-1	TRBJ1-4	TGCGCCAGCAGCCCCTTGACAGGAGGGAGCCCGGAAAAACTGTTTTTT	CASSPLTGGSPEKLFF
TRBD1	NA	TRBV6-6	TRBJ1-1	TGTGCCAGCAGATACGGACAGGAAACTGAAGCTTTCTTT	CASRYGQETEAFF
NA	NA	TRBV5-1	TRBJ2-1	TGCGCCAGCAGCTTGGACGGCCGAGAGCAGTTCTTC	CASSLDGREQFF
TRBD1	few	TRBV18	TRBJ1-4	TGTGCCAGCTCACGACAGGGCGGTGAAAAACTGTTTTTT	CASSRQGGEKLFF
NA	NA	TRBV30	TRBJ2-2	TGTGCCTGGAGTAGGGGGGACGGCGGGGAGCTGTTTTTT	CAWSRGDGGELFF
NA	few	TRBV7-9	TRBJ1-6	TGTGCCAGCAGCGCCGGGACGGTTAATTCACCCCTCCACTTT	CASSAGTVNSPLHF
NA	NA	TRBV5-1	TRBJ1-1	TGCGCCAGCAGCTTGGATGCGGGATACTTTTCCATGAACACTGAAGCTTTCTTT	CASSLDAGYFSMNTEAFF
NA	NA	TRBV7-2	TRBJ2-1	TGTGCCAGCAGCTTTAATAGGAATGAGCAGTTCTTC	CASSFNRNEQFF
NA	few	TRBV27	TRBJ2-2	TGTGCCAGTAGTTCAATGGGGGACACCGGGGAGCTGTTTTTT	CASSSMGDTGELFF
NA	few	TRBV11-2	TRBJ2-2	TGTGCCAGCAGCTTAGGCGCGGGGAGGCGAAGCACCGGGGAGCTGTTTTTT	CASSLGAGRRSTGELFF
NA	few	TRBV5-8	TRBJ1-2	TGTGCCAGCAGCTTGGGCGGAGGAGGGCACTATGGCTACACCTTC	CASSLGGGGHYGYTF
NA	few	TRBV14	TRBJ1-1	TGTGCCAGCAGCCCCCAGGGAGGCACTGAAGCTTTCTTT	CASSPQGGTEAFF
NA	NA	TRBV13	TRBJ1-2	TGTGCCAGCAGCTTATCGCGGGGAAGGCCCTCCAACTATGGCTACACCTTC	CASSLSRGRPSNYGYTF
TRBD2	few	TRBV10-3	TRBJ2-3	TGTGCCATCAGTCCGAGCGGGGGCACAGATACGCAGTATTTT	CAISPSGGTDTQYF
NA	few	TRBV6-1	TRBJ1-1	TGTGCCAGCAGTGTTATGGTGGTGAACACTGAAGCTTTCTTT	CASSVMVVNTEAFF